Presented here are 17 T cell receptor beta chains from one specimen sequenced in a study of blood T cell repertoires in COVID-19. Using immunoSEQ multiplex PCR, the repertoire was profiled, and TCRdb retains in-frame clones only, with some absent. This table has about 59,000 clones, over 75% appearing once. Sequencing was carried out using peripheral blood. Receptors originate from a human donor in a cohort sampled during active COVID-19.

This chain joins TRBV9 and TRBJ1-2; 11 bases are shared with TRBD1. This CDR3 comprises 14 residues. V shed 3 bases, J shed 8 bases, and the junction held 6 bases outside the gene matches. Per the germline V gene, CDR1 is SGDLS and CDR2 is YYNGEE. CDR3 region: CASSAWTGGSGYTF. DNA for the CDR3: TGTGCCAGCAGCGCCTGGACAGGGGGCTCCGGCTACACCTTC.

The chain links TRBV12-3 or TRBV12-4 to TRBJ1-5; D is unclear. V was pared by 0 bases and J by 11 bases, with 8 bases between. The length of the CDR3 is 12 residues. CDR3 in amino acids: CASSLAERSQHF. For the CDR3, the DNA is TGTGCCAGCAGTTTAGCCGAGCGGTCCCAGCATTTT.

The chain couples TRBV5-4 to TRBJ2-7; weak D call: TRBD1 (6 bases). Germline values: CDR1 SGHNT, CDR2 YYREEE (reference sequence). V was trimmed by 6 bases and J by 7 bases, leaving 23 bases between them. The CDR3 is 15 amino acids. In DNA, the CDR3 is TGTGCCAGCACCCTCGAAGCGGACAGTTTGGAGGAGCAGTACTTC. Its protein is CASTLEADSLEEQYF.

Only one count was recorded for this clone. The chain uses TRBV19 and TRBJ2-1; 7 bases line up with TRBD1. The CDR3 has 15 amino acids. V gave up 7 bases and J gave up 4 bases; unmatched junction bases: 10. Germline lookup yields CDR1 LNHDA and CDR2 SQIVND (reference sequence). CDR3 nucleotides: TGTGCCAGTATCCCGACAGGGAGCTCTTACAATGAGCAGTTCTTC. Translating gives CASIPTGSSYNEQFF.

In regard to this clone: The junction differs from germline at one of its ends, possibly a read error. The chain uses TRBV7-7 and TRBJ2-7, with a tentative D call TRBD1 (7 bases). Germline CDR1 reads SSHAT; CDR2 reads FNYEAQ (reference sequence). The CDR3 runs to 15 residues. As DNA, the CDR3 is TGTGCTAGCAGCTTAGCGGACGGGACAGCCTACGAGCAGTACTTC. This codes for CASSLADGTAYEQYF.

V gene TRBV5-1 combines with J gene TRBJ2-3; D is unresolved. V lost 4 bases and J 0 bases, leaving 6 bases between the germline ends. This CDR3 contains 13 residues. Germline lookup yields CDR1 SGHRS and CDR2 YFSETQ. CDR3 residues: CASSLGSTDTQYF. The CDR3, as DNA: TGCGCCAGCAGCCTCGGGAGCACAGATACGCAGTATTTT.

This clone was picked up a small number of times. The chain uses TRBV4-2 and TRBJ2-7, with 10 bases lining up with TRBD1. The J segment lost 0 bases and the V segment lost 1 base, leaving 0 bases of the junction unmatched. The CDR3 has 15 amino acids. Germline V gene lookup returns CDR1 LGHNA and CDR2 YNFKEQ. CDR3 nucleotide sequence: TGTGCCAGCAGCCAAGGGACAGGGGGCTCCTACGAGCAGTACTTC. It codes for CASSQGTGGSYEQYF.

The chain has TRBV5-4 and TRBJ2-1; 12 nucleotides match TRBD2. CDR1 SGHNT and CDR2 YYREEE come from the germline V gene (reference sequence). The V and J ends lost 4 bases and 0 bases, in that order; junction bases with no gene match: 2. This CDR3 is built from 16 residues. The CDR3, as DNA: TGTGCCAGCAGCCGGGGACTAGCGGGCTCCTACAATGAGCAGTTCTTC. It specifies CASSRGLAGSYNEQFF. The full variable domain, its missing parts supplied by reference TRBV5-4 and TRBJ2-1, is ETGVTQSPTHLIKTRGQQVTLRCSSQSGHNTVSWYQQALGQGPQFIFQYYREEENGRGNFPPRFSGLQFPNYSSELNVNALELDDSALYLCASSRGLAGSYNEQFFGPGTRLTVL.

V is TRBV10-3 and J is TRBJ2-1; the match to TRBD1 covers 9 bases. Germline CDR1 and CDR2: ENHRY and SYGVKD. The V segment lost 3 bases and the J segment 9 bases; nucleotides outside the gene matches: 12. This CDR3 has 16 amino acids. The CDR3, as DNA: TGTGCCATCAGTGAAGATAGGGACAGGGTGTATGGTGAGCAGTTCTTC. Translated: CAISEDRDRVYGEQFF.

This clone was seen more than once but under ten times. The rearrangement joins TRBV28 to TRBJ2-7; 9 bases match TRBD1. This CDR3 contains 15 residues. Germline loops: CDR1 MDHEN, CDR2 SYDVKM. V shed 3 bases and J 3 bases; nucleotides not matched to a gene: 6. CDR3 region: CASSFRTGVIYEQYF. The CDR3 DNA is TGTGCCAGCAGTTTTAGGACAGGGGTTATCTACGAGCAGTACTTC.

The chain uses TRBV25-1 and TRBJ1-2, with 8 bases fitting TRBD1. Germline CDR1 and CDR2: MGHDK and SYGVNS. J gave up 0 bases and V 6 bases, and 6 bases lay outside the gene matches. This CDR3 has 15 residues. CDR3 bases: TGTGCCAGCAGCAGAACAGGGGGAGCTAACTATGGCTACACCTTC. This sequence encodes CASSRTGGANYGYTF.

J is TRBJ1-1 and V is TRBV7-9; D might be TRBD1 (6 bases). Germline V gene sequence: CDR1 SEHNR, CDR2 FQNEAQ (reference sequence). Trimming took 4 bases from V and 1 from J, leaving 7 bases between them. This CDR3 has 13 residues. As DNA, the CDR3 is TGTGCCAGCAGCTGGGGACAGAACACTGAAGCTTTCTTT. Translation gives CASSWGQNTEAFF.

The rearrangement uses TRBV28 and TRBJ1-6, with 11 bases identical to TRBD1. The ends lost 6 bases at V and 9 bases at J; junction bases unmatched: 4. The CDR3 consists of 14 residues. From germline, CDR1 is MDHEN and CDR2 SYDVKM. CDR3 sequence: CASRTGQGGSPLHF. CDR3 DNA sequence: TGTGCCAGCAGGACGGGACAGGGGGGTTCACCCCTCCACTTT.

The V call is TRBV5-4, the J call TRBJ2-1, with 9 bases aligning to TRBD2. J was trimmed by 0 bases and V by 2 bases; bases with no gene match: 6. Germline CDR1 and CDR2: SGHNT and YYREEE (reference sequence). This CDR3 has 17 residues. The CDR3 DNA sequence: TGTGCCAGCAGCTTCCCGACTAGCGGTAGCTCCTACAATGAGCAGTTCTTC. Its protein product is CASSFPTSGSSYNEQFF. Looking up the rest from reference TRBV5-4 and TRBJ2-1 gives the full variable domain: ETGVTQSPTHLIKTRGQQVTLRCSSQSGHNTVSWYQQALGQGPQFIFQYYREEENGRGNFPPRFSGLQFPNYSSELNVNALELDDSALYLCASSFPTSGSSYNEQFFGPGTRLTVL.

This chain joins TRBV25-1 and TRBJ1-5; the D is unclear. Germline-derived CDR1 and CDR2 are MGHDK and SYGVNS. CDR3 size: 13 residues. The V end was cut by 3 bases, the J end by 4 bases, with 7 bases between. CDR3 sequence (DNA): TGTGCCAGCAGTGAGTCCGGGAATCAGCCCCAGCATTTT. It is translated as CASSESGNQPQHF.

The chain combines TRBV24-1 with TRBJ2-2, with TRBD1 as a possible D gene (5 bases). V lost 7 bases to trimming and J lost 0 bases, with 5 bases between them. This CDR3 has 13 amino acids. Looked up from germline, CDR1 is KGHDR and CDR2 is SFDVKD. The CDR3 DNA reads TGTGCCACCAGGACAGCGAACACCGGGGAGCTGTTTTTT. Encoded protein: CATRTANTGELFF.

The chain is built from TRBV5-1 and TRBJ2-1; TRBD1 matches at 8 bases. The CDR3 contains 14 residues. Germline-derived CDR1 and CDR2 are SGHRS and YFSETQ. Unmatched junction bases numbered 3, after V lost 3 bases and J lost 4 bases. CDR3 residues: CASSWGQEYNEQFF. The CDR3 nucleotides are TGCGCCAGCAGCTGGGGACAGGAGTACAATGAGCAGTTCTTC.